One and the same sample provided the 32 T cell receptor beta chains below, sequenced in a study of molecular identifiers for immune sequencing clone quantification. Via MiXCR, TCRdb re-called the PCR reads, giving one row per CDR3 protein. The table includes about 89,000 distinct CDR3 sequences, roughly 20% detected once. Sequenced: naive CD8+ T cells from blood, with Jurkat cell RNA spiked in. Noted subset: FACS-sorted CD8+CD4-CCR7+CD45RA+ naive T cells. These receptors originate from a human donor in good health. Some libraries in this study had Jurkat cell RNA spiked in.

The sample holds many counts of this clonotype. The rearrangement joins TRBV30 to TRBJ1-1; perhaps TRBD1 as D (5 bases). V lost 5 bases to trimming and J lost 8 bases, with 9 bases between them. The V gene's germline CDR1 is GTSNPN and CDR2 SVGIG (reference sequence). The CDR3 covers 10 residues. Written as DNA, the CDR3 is TGTGCCTGGGGGACTCTCGAAGCTTTCTTT. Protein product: CAWGTLEAFF.

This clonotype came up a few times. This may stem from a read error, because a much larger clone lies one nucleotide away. Written as DNA, the CDR3 is TGTGCCAGCAGCTTAGCGGGGACAGAATACTCCTACGAGCAGTTCTTC. It codes for CASSLAGTEYSYEQFF. V and J are TRBV7-8 and TRBJ2-7, with 7 bases identical to TRBD1. With the DNA end fitting TRBJ2-1 better, the J assignment may be wrong. The CDR3 extends over 16 amino acids. Germline V gives CDR1 SGHVS, CDR2 FQNEAQ.

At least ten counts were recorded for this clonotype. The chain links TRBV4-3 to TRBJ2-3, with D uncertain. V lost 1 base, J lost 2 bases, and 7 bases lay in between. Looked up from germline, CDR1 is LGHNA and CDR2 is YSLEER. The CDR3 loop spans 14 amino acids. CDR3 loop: CASSQGYNTDTQYF. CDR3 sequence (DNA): TGCGCCAGCAGCCAAGGTTACAACACAGATACGCAGTATTTT.

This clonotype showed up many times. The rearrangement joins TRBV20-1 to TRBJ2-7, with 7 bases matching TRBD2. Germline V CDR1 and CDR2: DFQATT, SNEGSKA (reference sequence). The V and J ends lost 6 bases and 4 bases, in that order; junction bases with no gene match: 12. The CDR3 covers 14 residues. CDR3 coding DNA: TGCAGTGCCGTCCCAAGACTAGCCCCTTACGAGCAGTACTTC. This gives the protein CSAVPRLAPYEQYF.

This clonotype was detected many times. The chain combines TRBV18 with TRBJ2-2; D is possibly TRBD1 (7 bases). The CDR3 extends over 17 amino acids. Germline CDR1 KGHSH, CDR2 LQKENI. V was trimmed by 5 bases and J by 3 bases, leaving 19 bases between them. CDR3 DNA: TGTGCCAGCTCAGCGGGACAGCCGACTTTGGACACCGGGGAGCTGTTTTTT. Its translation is CASSAGQPTLDTGELFF. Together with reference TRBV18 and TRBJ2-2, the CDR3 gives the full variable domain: NAGVMQNPRHLVRRRGQEARLRCSPMKGHSHVYWYRQLPEEGLKFMVYLQKENIIDESGMPKERFSAEFPKEGPSILRIQQVVRGDSAAYFCASSAGQPTLDTGELFFGEGSRLTVL.

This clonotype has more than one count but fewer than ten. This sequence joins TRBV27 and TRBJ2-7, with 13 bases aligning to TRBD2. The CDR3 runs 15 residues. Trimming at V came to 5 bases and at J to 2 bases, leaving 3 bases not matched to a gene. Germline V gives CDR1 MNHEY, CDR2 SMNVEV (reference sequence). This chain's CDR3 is CASSPGLAGTYEQYF. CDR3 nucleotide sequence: TGTGCCAGCAGTCCGGGACTAGCGGGAACCTACGAGCAGTACTTC.

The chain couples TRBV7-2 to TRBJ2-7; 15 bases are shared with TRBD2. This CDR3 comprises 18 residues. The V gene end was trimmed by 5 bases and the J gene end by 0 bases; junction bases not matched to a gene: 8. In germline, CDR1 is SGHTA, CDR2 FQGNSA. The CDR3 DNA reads TGTGCCAGCAGCCCGCCCGGGACTAGCGGGGGGAACTCCTACGAGCAGTACTTC. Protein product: CASSPPGTSGGNSYEQYF. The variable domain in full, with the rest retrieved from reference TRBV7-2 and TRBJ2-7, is GAGVSQSPSNKVTEKGKDVELRCDPISGHTALYWYRQSLGQGLEFLIYFQGNSAPDKSGLPSDRFSAERTGGSVSTLTIQRTQQEDSAVYLCASSPPGTSGGNSYEQYFGPGTRLTVT.

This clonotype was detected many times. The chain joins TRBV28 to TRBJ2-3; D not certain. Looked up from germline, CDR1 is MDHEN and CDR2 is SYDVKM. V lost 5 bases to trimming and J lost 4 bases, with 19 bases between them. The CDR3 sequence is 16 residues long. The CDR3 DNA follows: TGTGCCAGCAGTCCCCCGCCGTCCGGTGAGGCAGATACGCAGTATTTT. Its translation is CASSPPPSGEADTQYF. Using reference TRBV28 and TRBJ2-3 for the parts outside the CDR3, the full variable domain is DVKVTQSSRYLVKRTGEKVFLECVQDMDHENMFWYRQDPGLGLRLIYFSYDVKMKEKGDIPEGYSVSREKKERFSLILESASTNQTSMYLCASSPPPSGEADTQYFGPGTRLTVL.

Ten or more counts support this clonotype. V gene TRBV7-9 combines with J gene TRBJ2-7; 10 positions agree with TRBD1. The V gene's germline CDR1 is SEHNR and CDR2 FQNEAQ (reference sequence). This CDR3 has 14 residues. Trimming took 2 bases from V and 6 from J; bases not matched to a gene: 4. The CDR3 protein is CASSLRDRGLEQYF. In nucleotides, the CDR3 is TGTGCCAGCAGCTTAAGAGACAGGGGGCTCGAGCAGTACTTC.

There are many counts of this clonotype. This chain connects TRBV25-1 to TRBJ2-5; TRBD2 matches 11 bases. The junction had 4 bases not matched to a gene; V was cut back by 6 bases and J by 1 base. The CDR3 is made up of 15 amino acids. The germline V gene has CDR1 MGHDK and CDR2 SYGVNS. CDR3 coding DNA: TGTGCCAGCAGCTTGACTAGCGGGGCCCAAGAGACCCAGTACTTC. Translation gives CASSLTSGAQETQYF.

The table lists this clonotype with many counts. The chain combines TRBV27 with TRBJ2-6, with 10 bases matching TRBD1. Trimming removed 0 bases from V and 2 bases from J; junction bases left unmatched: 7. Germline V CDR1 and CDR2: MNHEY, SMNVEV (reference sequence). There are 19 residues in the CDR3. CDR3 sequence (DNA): TGTGCCAGCAGTTTATCCCCCTCGACAGGGGGCGCTGGGGCCAACGTCCTGACTTTC. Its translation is CASSLSPSTGGAGANVLTF.

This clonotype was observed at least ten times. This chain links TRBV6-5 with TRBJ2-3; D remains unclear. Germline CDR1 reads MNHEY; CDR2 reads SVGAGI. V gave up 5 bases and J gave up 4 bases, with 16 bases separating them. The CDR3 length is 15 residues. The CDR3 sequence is CASSEQSKSADTQYF. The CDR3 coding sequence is TGTGCCAGCAGTGAGCAATCGAAATCGGCAGATACGCAGTATTTT.

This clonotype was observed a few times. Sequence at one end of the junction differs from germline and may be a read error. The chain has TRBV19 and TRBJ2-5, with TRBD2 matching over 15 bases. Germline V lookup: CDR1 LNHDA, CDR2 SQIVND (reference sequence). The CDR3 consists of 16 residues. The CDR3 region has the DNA TGTGCCAGCAGTATCGGACTAGCGGGGGGGCAAGAGACCCAGTACTTC. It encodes CASSIGLAGGQETQYF.

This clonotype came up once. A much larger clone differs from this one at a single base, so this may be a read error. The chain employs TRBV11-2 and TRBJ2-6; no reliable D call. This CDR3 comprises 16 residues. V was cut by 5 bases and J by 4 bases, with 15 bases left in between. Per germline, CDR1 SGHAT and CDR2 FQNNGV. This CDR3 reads CASSLRPPGGANVLTF. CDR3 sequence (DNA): TGTGCCAGCAGCCTACGACCCCCCGGAGGGGCCAACGTCCTGACTTTC.

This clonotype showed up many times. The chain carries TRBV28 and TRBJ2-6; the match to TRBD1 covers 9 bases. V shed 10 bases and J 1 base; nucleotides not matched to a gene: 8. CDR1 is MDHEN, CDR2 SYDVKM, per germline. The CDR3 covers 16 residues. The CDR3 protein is CATWTGERSGANVLTF. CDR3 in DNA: TGTGCCACCTGGACAGGGGAGCGGTCTGGGGCCAACGTCCTGACTTTC.

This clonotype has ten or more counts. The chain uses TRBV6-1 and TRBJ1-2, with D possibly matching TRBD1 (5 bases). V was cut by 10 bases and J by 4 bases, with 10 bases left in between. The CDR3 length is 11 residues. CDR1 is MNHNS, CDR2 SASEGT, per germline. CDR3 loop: CANLDSYGYTF. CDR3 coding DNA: TGTGCCAACCTTGACAGCTATGGCTACACCTTC.

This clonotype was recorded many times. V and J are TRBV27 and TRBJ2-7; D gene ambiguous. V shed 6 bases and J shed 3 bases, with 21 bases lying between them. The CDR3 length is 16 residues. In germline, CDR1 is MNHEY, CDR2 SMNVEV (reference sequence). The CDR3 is CASSPAGPGRDYEQYF. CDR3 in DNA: TGTGCCAGCAGCCCAGCCGGGCCCGGGCGTGACTACGAGCAGTACTTC.

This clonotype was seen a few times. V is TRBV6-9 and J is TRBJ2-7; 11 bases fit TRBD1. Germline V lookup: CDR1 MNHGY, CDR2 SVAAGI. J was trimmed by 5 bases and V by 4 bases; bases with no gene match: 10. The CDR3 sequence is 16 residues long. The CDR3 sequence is CASSLTPGTGGHEQYF. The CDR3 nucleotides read TGTGCCAGCAGTTTGACCCCCGGGACAGGGGGACACGAGCAGTACTTC.

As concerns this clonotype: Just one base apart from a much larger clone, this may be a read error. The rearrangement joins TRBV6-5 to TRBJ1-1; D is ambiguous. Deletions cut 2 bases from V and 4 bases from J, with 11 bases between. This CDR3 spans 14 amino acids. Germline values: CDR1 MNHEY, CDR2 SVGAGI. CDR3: CASSYAETSTEAFF. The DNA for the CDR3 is TGTGCCAGCAGTTACGCGGAAACGAGCACTGAAGCTTTCTTT.

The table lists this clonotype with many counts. The CDR3 spells CASSQSTGLVNEKLFF. The CDR3 bases are TGCGCCAGCAGCCAGTCGACAGGGCTCGTAAATGAAAAACTGTTTTTT. The chain employs TRBV4-3 and TRBJ1-4; 7 bases map to TRBD1. The CDR3 spans 16 residues. The germline V gene has CDR1 LGHNA and CDR2 YSLEER. J was trimmed by 5 bases and V by 3 bases; bases with no gene match: 9.

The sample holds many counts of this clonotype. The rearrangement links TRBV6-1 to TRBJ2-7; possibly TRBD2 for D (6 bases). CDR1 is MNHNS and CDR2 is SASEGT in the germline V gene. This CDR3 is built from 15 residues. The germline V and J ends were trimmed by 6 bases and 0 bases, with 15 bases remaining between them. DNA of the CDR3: TGTGCCAGCAGCTCCCGGGACTTCTACTCCTACGAGCAGTACTTC. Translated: CASSSRDFYSYEQYF.

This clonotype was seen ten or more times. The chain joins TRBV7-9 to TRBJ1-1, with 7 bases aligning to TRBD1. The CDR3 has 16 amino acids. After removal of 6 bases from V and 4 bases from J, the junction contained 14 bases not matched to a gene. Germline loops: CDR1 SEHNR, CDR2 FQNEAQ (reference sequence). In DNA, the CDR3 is TGTGCCAGCAGTATCCCCGGCCAAGGGGGCTTCACTGAAGCTTTCTTT. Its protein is CASSIPGQGGFTEAFF. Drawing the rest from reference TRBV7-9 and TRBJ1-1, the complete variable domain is DTGVSQNPRHKITKRGQNVTFRCDPISEHNRLYWYRQTLGQGPEFLTYFQNEAQLEKSRLLSDRFSAERPKGSFSTLEIQRTEQGDSAMYLCASSIPGQGGFTEAFFGQGTRLTVV.

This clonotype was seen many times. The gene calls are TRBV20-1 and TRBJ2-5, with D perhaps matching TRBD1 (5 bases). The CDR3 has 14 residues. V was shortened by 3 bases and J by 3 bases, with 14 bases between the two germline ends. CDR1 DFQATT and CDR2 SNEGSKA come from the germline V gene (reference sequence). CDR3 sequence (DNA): TGCAGTGCTAGCCCGGCGGCCAGGGAAGAGACCCAGTACTTC. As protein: CSASPAAREETQYF.

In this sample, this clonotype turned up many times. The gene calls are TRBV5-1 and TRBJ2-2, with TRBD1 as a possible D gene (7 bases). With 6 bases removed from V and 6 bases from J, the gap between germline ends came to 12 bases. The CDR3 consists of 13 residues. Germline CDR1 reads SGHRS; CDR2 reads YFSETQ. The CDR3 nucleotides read TGCGCCAGCACCGACAGGGAGGCCGGGGAGCTGTTTTTT. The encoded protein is CASTDREAGELFF.

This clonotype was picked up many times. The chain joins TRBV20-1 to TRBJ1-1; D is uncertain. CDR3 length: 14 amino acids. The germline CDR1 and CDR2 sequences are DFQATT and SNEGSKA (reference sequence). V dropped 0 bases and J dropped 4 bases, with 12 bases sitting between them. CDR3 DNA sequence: TGCAGTGCTAGAGATGGAGGGTTTGTCACTGAAGCTTTCTTT. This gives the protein CSARDGGFVTEAFF.

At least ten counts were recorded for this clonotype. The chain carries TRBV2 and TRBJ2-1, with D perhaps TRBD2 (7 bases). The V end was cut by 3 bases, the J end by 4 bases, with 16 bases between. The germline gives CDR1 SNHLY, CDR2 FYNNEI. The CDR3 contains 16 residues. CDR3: CASSESSGGRYNEQFF. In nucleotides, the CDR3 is TGTGCCAGCAGTGAGTCGTCCGGGGGGCGTTACAATGAGCAGTTCTTC.

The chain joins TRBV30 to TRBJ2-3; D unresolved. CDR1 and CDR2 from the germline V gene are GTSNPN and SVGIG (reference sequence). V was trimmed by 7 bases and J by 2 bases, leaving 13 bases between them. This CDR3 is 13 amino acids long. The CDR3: CASDSLFTDTQYF. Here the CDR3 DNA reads TGTGCCTCAGATTCCCTATTCACAGATACGCAGTATTTT.

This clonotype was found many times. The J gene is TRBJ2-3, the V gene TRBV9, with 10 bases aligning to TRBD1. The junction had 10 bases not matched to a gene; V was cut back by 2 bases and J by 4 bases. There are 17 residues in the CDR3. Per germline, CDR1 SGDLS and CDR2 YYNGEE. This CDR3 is CASSVVGTGATSDTQYF. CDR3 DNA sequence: TGTGCCAGCAGCGTTGTGGGGACAGGGGCCACCTCAGATACGCAGTATTTT.

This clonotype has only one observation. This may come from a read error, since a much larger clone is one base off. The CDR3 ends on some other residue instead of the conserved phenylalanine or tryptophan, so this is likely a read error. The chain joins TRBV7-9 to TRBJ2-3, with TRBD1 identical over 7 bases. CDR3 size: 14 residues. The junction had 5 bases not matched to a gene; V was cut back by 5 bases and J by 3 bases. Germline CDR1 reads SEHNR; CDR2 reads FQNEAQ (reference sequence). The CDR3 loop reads CASSEDRWTDTQYS. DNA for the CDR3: TGTGCCAGCAGCGAGGACAGGTGGACAGATACGCAGTATTCT.

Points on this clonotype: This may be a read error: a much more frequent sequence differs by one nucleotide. CDR3 DNA sequence: TGTGCCAGCAGTCACCCACCCAATGAGCAGTTCTTC. Its translation is CASSHPPNEQFF. V usage is TRBV12-3 or TRBV12-4 and J usage is TRBJ2-1; the D is unclear. The ends were cut back, 5 bases at V and 6 bases at J, with 8 bases in the middle. The CDR3 loop spans 12 amino acids.

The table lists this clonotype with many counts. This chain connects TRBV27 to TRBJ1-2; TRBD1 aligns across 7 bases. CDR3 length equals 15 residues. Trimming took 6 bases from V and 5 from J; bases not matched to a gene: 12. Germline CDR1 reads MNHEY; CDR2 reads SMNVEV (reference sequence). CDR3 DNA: TGTGCCAGCAGAACTCAACTGACAGGGCGTTATGGCTACACCTTC. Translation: CASRTQLTGRYGYTF.

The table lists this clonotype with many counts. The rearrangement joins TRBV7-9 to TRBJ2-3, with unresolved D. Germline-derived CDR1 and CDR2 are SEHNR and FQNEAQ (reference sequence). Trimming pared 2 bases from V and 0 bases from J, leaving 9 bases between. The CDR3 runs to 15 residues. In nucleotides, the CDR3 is TGTGCCAGCAGCTTAAGTTTTGGGAGCACAGATACGCAGTATTTT. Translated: CASSLSFGSTDTQYF.